These 22 T cell receptor beta chains share one sample of origin, sequenced in a study of identical twins. TCRdb re-derived calls from the 5' RACE reads in MiXCR, one entry per CDR3 protein. Here the sample spans roughly 230,000 distinct CDR3 sequences, around 8.3% being singletons. This sample also belongs to another study, concerning yellow fever vaccine responses in identical twins.

Sequencing was done on a sample of CD8+ T cells sorted from blood. The receptors shown here come from a woman between 18 and 29 years old in good health.

The chain recombines TRBV5-6 with TRBJ2-1, with D unclear. The CDR3 is 15 residues long. With 0 bases removed from V and 4 bases from J, the gap between germline ends came to 11 bases. CDR1 and CDR2 from the germline V gene are SGHDT and YYEEEE. CDR3 amino acids: CASSLGVPRYNEQFF. The CDR3 DNA is TGTGCCAGCAGCTTGGGAGTACCCAGGTACAATGAGCAGTTCTTC.

This clonotype was counted only a few times. This chain joins TRBV20-1 and TRBJ2-7; 9 bases line up with TRBD1. This CDR3 has 14 amino acids. Germline CDR1 and CDR2: DFQATT and SNEGSKA (reference sequence). The V and J ends lost 6 bases and 2 bases, in that order; junction bases with no gene match: 8. CDR3 in DNA: TGCAGTGCCAGACCGGGACAGGGAACCTACGAGCAGTACTTC. Translation gives CSARPGQGTYEQYF.

This clonotype was observed a handful of times. The J gene is TRBJ2-5, the V gene TRBV11-2; D unresolved. CDR1 SGHAT and CDR2 FQNNGV come from the germline V gene. V was cut by 0 bases and J by 2 bases, with 10 bases left in between. The CDR3 consists of 15 residues. CDR3 DNA sequence: TGTGCCAGCAGCTTAGACTTCCTCCCTCAAGAGACCCAGTACTTC. Its protein product is CASSLDFLPQETQYF.

This clonotype came up a few times. The germline gene is not matched at one end of the junction; a read error may be the cause. This chain joins TRBV27 and TRBJ2-1; TRBD2 matches 7 bases. The CDR3 extends over 13 amino acids. The germline V gene has CDR1 MNHEY and CDR2 SMNVEV (reference sequence). CDR3 in amino acids: CASSLTLAVPLVF. Written as DNA, the CDR3 is TGTGCCAGCAGTTTAACTCTAGCGGTACCACTGGTCTTC.

In this sample, this clonotype turned up a few times. This chain links TRBV2 with TRBJ2-5; the match to TRBD1 covers 7 bases. With 0 bases clipped from V and 0 bases from J, the junction kept 4 bases outside the gene matches. CDR3 length: 16 residues. The germline V gene encodes CDR1 SNHLY and CDR2 FYNNEI. The CDR3 spells CASSEAGTAYQETQYF. The CDR3 DNA is TGTGCCAGCAGTGAAGCAGGGACAGCTTACCAAGAGACCCAGTACTTC.

The J gene is TRBJ2-3, the V gene TRBV4-1, with 9 bases matching TRBD2. CDR3 length: 15 amino acids. Germline CDR1 reads MGHRA; CDR2 reads YSYEKL. The junction had 2 bases not matched to a gene; V was cut back by 1 base and J by 3 bases. The CDR3 bases are TGCGCCAGCAGCCAAGTGGCGGGAGGGACAGATACGCAGTATTTT. Translation: CASSQVAGGTDTQYF.

This clonotype appeared a few times. The chain employs TRBV12-3 or TRBV12-4 and TRBJ2-1; TRBD2 is a possible D gene (5 bases). Trimming pared 6 bases from V and 3 bases from J, leaving 9 bases between. CDR3 length: 13 residues. CDR3: CASRPGLYNEQFF. CDR3 coding DNA: TGTGCCAGCAGACCCGGACTCTACAATGAGCAGTTCTTC.

J is TRBJ2-7 and V is TRBV7-2, with a weak D call TRBD2 (5 bases). V gave up 5 bases and J gave up 2 bases, with 19 bases separating them. The length of the CDR3 is 16 residues. CDR1 and CDR2 from the germline V gene are SGHTA and FQGNSA. The CDR3 protein is CASSPSDYPFTYEQYF. CDR3 bases: TGTGCCAGCAGCCCCTCCGACTACCCATTCACCTACGAGCAGTACTTC.

The sample holds many counts of this clonotype. The V gene is TRBV12-3 or TRBV12-4, the J gene TRBJ2-7; TRBD1 matches at 9 bases. This CDR3 region has 13 residues. The V segment lost 5 bases and the J segment 12 bases; nucleotides outside the gene matches: 11. CDR3 nucleotides: TGTGCCAGCAGTCTTGGGACAGGGAAGATTGGGTACTTC. Protein sequence: CASSLGTGKIGYF.

This chain connects TRBV7-8 to TRBJ2-3; D possibly corresponds to TRBD2 (7 bases). Per germline, CDR1 SGHVS and CDR2 FQNEAQ. With 6 bases removed from V and 0 bases from J, the gap between germline ends came to 22 bases. The CDR3 covers 18 residues. The CDR3 DNA reads as TGTGCCAGCAGTTTATCCGGGGGGCGCGTCTTTAGCACAGATACGCAGTATTTT. Translation: CASSLSGGRVFSTDTQYF.

A few counts support this clonotype. The gene calls are TRBV20-1 and TRBJ2-7; D might be TRBD1 (6 bases). V was cut by 1 base and J by 2 bases, with 15 bases left in between. The CDR3 loop spans 15 amino acids. Germline V gene lookup returns CDR1 DFQATT and CDR2 SNEGSKA (reference sequence). DNA for the CDR3: TGCAGTGCTAGAGGGACAGCCCCTCAAACCTACGAGCAGTACTTC. Translated, it gives CSARGTAPQTYEQYF.

Ten or more counts support this clonotype. In DNA, the CDR3 is TGTGCCAGCAGCGTAGGTGGGACGGGGGGCACTGAAGCTTTCTTT. This translates into CASSVGGTGGTEAFF. The rearrangement uses TRBV9 and TRBJ1-1; maybe TRBD1 (5 bases). CDR3 length: 15 amino acids. The ends were cut back, 0 bases at V and 4 bases at J, with 13 bases in the middle. The germline V gene has CDR1 SGDLS and CDR2 YYNGEE.

The J gene is TRBJ2-7, the V gene TRBV5-1; 8 nucleotides match TRBD1. CDR1 is SGHRS, CDR2 YFSETQ, per germline. The CDR3 spans 14 residues. The J segment lost 2 bases and the V segment lost 4 bases, leaving 5 bases of the junction unmatched. CDR3 in DNA: TGCGCCAGCAGCATCGGACAGGGCACCTACGAGCAGTACTTC. This translates into CASSIGQGTYEQYF.

This clonotype was found a few times. For the CDR3, the DNA is TGTGCCAGCAGTGAACTAGGGCAAAACATTCAGTACTTC. Its translation: CASSELGQNIQYF. The rearrangement uses TRBV6-1 and TRBJ2-4; D uncertain. CDR1 and CDR2 (germline): MNHNS, SASEGT. The V gene lost 2 bases and the J gene lost 5 bases, with 7 bases spanning the gap. The CDR3 contains 13 residues.

This clonotype was recorded many times. The chain has TRBV4-1 and TRBJ2-1, with TRBD2 matching over 10 bases. The CDR3 length is 15 residues. The trim removed 3 bases at V and 9 bases at J, leaving 8 bases unmatched. The germline V gene encodes CDR1 MGHRA and CDR2 YSYEKL. This CDR3 is CASSQASGSGIEQFF. DNA of the CDR3: TGCGCCAGCAGCCAGGCTAGCGGGAGCGGCATTGAGCAGTTCTTC.

This clonotype was seen repeatedly, ten times or more. This chain's CDR3 is CASSRGESPQHF. The CDR3 nucleotides read TGCGCCAGCAGCCGTGGGGAGTCCCCCCAGCATTTT. V and J are TRBV5-1 and TRBJ1-5; no clear D gene. CDR3 size: 12 residues. Between the trimmed V and J ends, which lost 4 bases and 10 bases, there was a span of 12 bases. Germline V gene lookup returns CDR1 SGHRS and CDR2 YFSETQ.

This clonotype was seen only a few times. The V gene is TRBV29-1, the J gene TRBJ1-1, with TRBD1 as a possible D gene (5 bases). CDR1 is SQVTM, CDR2 ANQGSEA, per germline. This CDR3 spans 13 amino acids. V shed 6 bases and J shed 11 bases, with 22 bases lying between them. The CDR3: CSVWRGDKSWAFF. The DNA for the CDR3 is TGCAGCGTCTGGAGGGGTGATAAGTCTTGGGCTTTCTTT.

The table lists this clonotype with many counts. The rearrangement uses TRBV7-2 and TRBJ2-2; D may be TRBD1 (5 bases). Germline V gives CDR1 SGHTA, CDR2 FQGNSA. The length of the CDR3 is 13 residues. V lost 5 bases and J lost 8, with 12 bases in between. The DNA of the CDR3 is TGTGCCAGCAGCCCACAGGTCGGGGGGGAGCTGTTTTTT. Its protein product is CASSPQVGGELFF.

This clonotype was seen more than once but under ten times. The chain employs TRBV6-5 and TRBJ1-2, with D perhaps matching TRBD1 (5 bases). CDR1 MNHEY and CDR2 SVGAGI come from the germline V gene. The CDR3 consists of 15 residues. Trimming shortened V by 0 bases and J by 4 bases, and 12 bases separated the two germline ends. CDR3 sequence (DNA): TGTGCCAGCAGTTACTCGAATCCCAGGGCCTATGGCTACACCTTC. This codes for CASSYSNPRAYGYTF.

This clonotype was picked up one time. The CDR3 bases are TGCGCCAGCAGCTTCCCAAGAGGGGAGGATTCCACTGAAGCTTTCTTT. It codes for CASSFPRGEDSTEAFF. The chain is built from TRBV5-1 and TRBJ1-1; TRBD1 might be the D (5 bases). Germline V CDR1 and CDR2: SGHRS, YFSETQ. The V end lost 2 bases, the J end lost 4 bases, and 18 bases lay between the germline ends. The CDR3 is 16 residues long.

The J gene is TRBJ2-5, the V gene TRBV6-4, with D hard to call. Germline CDR1 is MRHNA and CDR2 is SNTAGT. The V end lost 5 bases, the J end lost 1 base, and 14 bases lay between the germline ends. There are 15 residues in the CDR3. Written as DNA, the CDR3 is TGTGCCAGCAGTAGGGTGGGCGGCACCCAAGAGACCCAGTACTTC. Protein product: CASSRVGGTQETQYF.

The sample holds many counts of this clonotype. This sequence joins TRBV7-2 and TRBJ2-1; TRBD1 is a possible D gene (6 bases). CDR1 SGHTA and CDR2 FQGNSA come from the germline V gene. Deletions cut 1 base from V and 4 bases from J, with 14 bases between. The CDR3 length is 16 residues. The CDR3, as DNA: TGTGCCAGCAGCTTAGTTTTTGAACAGGGTTACAATGAGCAGTTCTTC. Translation: CASSLVFEQGYNEQFF.